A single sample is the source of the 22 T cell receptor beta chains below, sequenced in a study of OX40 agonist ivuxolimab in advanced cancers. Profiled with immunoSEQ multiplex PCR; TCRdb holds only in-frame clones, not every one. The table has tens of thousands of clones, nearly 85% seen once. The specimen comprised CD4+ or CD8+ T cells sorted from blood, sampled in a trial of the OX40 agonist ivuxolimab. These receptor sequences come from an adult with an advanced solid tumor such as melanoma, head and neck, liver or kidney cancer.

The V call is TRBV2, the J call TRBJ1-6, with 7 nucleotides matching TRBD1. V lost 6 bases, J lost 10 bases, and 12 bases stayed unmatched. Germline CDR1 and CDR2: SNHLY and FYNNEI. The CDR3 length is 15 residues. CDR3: CASREGQLVSSPLHF. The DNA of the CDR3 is TGTGCCAGCAGGGAGGGACAGTTGGTTAGCTCACCCCTCCACTTT.

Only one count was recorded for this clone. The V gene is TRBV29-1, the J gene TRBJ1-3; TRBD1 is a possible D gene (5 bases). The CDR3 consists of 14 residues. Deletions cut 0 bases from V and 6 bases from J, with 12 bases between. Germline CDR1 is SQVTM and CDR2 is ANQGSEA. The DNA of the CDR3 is TGCAGCGTTGAAGATCCCAGGGAGATAAACACCATATATTTT. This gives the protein CSVEDPREINTIYF.

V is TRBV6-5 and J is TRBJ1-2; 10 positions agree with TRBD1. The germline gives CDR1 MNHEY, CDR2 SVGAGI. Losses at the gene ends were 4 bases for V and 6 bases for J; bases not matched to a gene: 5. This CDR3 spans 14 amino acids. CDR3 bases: TGTGCCAGCAGTTCTCGACAGGGGGCAGATGGCTACACCTTC. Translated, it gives CASSSRQGADGYTF.

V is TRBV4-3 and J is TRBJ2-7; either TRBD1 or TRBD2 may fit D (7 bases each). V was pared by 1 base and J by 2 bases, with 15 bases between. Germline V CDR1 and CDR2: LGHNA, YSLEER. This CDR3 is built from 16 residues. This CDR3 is CASSQVGDSGTYEQYF. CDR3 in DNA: TGCGCCAGCAGCCAAGTGGGGGACAGCGGGACCTACGAGCAGTACTTC.

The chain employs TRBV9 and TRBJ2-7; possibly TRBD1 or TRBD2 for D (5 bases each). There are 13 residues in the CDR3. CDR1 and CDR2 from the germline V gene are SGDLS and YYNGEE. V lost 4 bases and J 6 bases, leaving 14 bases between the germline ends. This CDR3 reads CASSSGGRGEQYF. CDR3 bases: TGTGCCAGCAGCTCAGGAGGTAGGGGCGAGCAGTACTTC.

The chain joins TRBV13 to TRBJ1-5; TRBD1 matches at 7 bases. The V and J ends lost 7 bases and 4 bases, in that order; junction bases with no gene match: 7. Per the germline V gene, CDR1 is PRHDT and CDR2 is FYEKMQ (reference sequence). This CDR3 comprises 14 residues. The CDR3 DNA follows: TGTGCCAGCAACCGAGGGGGCGGAAATCAGCCCCAGCATTTT. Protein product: CASNRGGGNQPQHF.

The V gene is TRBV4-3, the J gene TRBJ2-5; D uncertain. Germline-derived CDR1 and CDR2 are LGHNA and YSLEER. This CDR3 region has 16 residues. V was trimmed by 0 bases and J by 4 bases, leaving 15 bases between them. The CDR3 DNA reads TGCGCCAGCAGCCAAGAATCGGCACCTACCATAGAGACCCAGTACTTC. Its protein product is CASSQESAPTIETQYF.

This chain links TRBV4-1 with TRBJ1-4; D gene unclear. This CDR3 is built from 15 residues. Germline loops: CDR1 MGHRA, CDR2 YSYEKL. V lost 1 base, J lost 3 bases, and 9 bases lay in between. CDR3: CASSQAPLANEKLFF. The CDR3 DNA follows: TGCGCCAGCAGCCAAGCCCCACTAGCTAATGAAAAACTGTTTTTT.

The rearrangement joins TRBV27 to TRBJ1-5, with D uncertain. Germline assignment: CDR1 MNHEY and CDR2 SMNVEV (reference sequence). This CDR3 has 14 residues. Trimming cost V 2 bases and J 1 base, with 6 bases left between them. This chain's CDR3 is CASSLIGSNQPQHF. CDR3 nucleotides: TGTGCCAGCAGTTTAATCGGCAGCAATCAGCCCCAGCATTTT.

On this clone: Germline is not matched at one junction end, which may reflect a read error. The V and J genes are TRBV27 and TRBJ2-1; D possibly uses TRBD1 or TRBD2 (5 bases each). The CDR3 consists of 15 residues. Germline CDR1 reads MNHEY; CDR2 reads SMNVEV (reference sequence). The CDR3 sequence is CASRIGTEGYNEQFF. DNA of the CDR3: TGTGCGAGCAGAATTGGGACCGAAGGCTACAATGAGCAGTTCTTC.

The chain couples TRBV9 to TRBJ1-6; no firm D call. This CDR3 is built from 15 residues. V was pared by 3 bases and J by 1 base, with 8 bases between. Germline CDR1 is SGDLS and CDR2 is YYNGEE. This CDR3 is CASSARPSYNSPLHF. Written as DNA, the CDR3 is TGTGCCAGCAGCGCCCGGCCTTCCTATAATTCACCCCTCCACTTT.

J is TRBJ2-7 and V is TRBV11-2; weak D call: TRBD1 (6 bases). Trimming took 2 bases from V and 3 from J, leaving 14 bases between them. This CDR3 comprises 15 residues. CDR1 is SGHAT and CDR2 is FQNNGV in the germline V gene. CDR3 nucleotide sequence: TGTGCCAGCAGCTTAAATCGGGACACCTTCTACGAGCAGTACTTC. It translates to CASSLNRDTFYEQYF. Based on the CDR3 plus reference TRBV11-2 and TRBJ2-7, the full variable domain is EAGVAQSPRYKIIEKRQSVAFWCNPISGHATLYWYQQILGQGPKLLIQFQNNGVVDDSQLPKDRFSAERLKGVDSTLKIQPAKLEDSAVYLCASSLNRDTFYEQYFGPGTRLTVT.

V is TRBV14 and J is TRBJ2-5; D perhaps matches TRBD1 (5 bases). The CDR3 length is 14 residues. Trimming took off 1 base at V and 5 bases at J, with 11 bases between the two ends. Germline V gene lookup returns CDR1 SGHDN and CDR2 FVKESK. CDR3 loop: CASSQGQMRETQYF. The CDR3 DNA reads TGTGCCAGCAGCCAAGGACAGATGAGGGAGACCCAGTACTTC. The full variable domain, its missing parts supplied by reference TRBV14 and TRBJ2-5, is EAGVTQFPSHSVIEKGQTVTLRCDPISGHDNLYWYRRVMGKEIKFLLHFVKESKQDESGMPNNRFLAERTGGTYSTLKVQPAELEDSGVYFCASSQGQMRETQYFGPGTRLLVL.

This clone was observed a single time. The CDR3 is CASSPSTGQYYEQYF. CDR3 DNA: TGTGCCAGCAGTCCCTCGACGGGACAGTATTACGAGCAGTACTTC. The chain combines TRBV7-9 with TRBJ2-7; 7 positions agree with TRBD1. V dropped 6 bases and J dropped 4; count of bases not matched to a gene: 12. Germline-derived CDR1 and CDR2 are SEHNR and FQNEAQ (reference sequence). This CDR3 region has 15 residues.

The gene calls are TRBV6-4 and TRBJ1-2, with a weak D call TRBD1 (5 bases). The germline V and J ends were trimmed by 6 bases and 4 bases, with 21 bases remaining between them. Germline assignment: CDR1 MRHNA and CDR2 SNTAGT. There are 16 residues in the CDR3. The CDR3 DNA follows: TGTGCCAGCAGGGGACTCGATCTGAATGGGTTCTATGGCTACACCTTC. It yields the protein CASRGLDLNGFYGYTF.

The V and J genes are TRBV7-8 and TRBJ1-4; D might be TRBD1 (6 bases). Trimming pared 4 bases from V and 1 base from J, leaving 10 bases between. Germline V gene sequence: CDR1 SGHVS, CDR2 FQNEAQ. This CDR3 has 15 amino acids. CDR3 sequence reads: CASSSTGLTNEKLFF. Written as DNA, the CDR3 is TGTGCCAGCAGCTCCACAGGGCTAACTAATGAAAAACTGTTTTTT.

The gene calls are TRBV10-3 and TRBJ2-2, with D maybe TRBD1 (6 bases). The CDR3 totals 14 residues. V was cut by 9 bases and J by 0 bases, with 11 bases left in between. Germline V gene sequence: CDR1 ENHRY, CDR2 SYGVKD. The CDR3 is CAIPGTSNTGELFF. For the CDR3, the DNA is TGTGCCATTCCAGGGACATCGAACACCGGGGAGCTGTTTTTT.

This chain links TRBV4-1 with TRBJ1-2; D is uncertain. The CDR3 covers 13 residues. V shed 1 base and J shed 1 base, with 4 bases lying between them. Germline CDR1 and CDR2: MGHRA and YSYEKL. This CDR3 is CASSQGGNYGYTF. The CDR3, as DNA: TGCGCCAGCAGCCAAGGGGGTAACTATGGCTACACCTTC.

CDR3: CASSAGQGGNQPQHF. The CDR3 DNA sequence: TGTGCCAGCAGCGCAGGACAGGGAGGCAATCAGCCCCAGCATTTT. The rearrangement joins TRBV9 to TRBJ1-5; the match to TRBD1 covers 8 bases. Trimming removed 3 bases from V and 2 bases from J; junction bases left unmatched: 4. The V gene's germline CDR1 is SGDLS and CDR2 YYNGEE. This CDR3 comprises 15 residues.

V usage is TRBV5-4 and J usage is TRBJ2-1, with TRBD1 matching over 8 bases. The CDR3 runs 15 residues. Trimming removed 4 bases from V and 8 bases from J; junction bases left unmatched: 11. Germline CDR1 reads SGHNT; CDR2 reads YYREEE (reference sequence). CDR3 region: CASSLGTGLGDEQFF. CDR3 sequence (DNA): TGTGCCAGCAGCCTCGGGACAGGCCTCGGGGATGAGCAGTTCTTC.

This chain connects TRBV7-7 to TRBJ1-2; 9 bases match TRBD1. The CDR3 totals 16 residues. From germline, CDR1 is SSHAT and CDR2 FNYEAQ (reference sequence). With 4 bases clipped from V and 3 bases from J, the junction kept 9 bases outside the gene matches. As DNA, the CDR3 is TGTGCCAGCAGCTCCCCCCGGGGGACAGGGTACTATGGCTACACCTTC. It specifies CASSSPRGTGYYGYTF.

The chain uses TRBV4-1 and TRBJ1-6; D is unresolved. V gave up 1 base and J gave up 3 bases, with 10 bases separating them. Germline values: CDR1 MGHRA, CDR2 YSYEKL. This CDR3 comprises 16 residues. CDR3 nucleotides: TGCGCCAGCAGCCAAGCTGAATTTAGCTATAATTCACCCCTCCACTTT. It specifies CASSQAEFSYNSPLHF.